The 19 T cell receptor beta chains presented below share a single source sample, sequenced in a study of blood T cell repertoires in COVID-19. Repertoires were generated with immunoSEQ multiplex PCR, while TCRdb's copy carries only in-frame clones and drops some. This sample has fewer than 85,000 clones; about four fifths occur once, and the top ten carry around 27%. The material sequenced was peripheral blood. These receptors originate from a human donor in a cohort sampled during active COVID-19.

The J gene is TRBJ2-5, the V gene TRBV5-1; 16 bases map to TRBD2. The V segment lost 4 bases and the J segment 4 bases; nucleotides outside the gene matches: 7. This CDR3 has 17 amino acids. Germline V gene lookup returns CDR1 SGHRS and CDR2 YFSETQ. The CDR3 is CASSLGLAGGPVETQYF. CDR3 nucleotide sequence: TGCGCCAGCAGCCTGGGACTAGCGGGGGGGCCAGTAGAGACCCAGTACTTC.

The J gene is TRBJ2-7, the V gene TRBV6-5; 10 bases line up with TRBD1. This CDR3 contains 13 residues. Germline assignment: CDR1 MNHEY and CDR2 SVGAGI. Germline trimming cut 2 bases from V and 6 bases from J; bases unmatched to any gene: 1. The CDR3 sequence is CASSYGTGAEQYF. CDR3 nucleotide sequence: TGTGCCAGCAGTTACGGGACAGGGGCCGAGCAGTACTTC.

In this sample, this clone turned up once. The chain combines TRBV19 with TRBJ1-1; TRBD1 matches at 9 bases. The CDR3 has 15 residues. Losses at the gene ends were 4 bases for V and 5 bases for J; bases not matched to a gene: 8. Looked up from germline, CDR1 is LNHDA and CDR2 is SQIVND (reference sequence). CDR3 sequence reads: CASSTTGTGRTEAFF. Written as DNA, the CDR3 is TGTGCCAGTAGTACTACCGGGACAGGGCGAACTGAAGCTTTCTTT.

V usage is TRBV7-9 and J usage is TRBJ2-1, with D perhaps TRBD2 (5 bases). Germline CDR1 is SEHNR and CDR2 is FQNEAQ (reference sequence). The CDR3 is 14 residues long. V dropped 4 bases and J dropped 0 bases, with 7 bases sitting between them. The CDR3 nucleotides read TGTGCCAGCAGCTCTGAGGGCTCCTACAATGAGCAGTTCTTC. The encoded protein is CASSSEGSYNEQFF.

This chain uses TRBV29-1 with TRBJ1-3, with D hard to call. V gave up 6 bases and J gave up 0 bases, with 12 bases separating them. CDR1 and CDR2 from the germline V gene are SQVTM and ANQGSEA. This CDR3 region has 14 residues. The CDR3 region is CSVVTEFSGNTIYF. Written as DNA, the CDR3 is TGCAGCGTCGTAACAGAGTTCTCTGGAAACACCATATATTTT. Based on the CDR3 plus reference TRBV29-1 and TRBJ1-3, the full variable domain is SAVISQKPSRDICQRGTSLTIQCQVDSQVTMMFWYRQQPGQSLTLIATANQGSEATYESGFVIDKFPISRPNLTFSTLTVSNMSPEDSSIYLCSVVTEFSGNTIYFGEGSWLTVV.

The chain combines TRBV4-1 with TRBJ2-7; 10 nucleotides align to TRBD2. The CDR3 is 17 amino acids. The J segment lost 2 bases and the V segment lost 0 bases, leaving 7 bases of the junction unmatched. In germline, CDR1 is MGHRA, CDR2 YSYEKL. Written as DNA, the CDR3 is TGCGCCAGCAGCCAAGATCCGGCCAGCGGGGGGGCCTACGAGCAGTACTTC. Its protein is CASSQDPASGGAYEQYF.

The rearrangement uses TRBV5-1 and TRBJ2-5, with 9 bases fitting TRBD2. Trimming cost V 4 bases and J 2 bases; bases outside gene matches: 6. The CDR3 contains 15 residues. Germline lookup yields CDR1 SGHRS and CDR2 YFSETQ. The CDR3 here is CASSQTSGYQETQYF. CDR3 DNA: TGCGCCAGCAGCCAAACTAGCGGGTATCAAGAGACCCAGTACTTC.

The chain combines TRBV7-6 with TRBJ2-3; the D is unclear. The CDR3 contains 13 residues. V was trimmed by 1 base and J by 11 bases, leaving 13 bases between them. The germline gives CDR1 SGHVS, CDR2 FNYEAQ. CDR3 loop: CASSLDFNLEQYF. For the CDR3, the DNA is TGTGCCAGCAGCTTAGATTTTAACCTAGAGCAGTATTTT.

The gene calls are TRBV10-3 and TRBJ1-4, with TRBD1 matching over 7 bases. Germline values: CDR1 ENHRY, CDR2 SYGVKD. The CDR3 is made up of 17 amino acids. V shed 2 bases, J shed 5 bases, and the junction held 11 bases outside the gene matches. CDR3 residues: CAISEPPGGRGNEKLFF. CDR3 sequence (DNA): TGTGCCATCAGTGAGCCCCCAGGGGGGAGAGGGAATGAAAAACTGTTTTTT.

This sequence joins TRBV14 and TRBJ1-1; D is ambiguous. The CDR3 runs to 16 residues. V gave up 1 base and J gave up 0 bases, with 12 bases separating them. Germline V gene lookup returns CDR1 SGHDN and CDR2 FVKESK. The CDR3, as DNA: TGTGCCAGCAGCCAAGTGGCGTTTGGGCTGAACACTGAAGCTTTCTTT. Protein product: CASSQVAFGLNTEAFF.

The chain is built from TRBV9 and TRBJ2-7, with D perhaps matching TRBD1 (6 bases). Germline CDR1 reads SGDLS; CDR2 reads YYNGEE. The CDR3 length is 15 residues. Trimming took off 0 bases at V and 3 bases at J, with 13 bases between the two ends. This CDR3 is CASSVGVDRSYEQYF. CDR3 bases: TGTGCCAGCAGCGTAGGGGTGGACAGAAGCTACGAGCAGTACTTC.

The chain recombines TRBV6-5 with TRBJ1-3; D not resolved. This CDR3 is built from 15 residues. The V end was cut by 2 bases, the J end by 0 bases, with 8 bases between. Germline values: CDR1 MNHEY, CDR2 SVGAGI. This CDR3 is CASSYRYSSGNTIYF. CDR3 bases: TGTGCCAGCAGTTACCGTTACAGCTCTGGAAACACCATATATTTT.

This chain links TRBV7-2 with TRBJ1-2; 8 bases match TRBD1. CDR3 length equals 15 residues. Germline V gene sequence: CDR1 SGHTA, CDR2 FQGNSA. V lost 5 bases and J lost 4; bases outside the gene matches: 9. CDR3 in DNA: TGTGCCAGCAGCCCGCCAGGGGGCTTTAGCTATGGCTACACCTTC. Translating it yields CASSPPGGFSYGYTF. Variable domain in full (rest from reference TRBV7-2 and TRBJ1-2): GAGVSQSPSNKVTEKGKDVELRCDPISGHTALYWYRQSLGQGLEFLIYFQGNSAPDKSGLPSDRFSAERTGGSVSTLTIQRTQQEDSAVYLCASSPPGGFSYGYTFGSGTRLTVV.

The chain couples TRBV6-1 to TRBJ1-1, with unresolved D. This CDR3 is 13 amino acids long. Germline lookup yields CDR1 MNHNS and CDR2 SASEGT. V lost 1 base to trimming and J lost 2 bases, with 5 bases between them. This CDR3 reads CASSEVENTEAFF. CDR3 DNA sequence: TGTGCCAGCAGTGAAGTAGAAAACACTGAAGCTTTCTTT.

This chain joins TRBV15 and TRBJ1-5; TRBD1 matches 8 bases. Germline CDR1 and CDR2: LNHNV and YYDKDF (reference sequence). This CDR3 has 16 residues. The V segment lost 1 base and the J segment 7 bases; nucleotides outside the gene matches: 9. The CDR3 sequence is CATSRGIGQGEQPQHF. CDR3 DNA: TGTGCCACCAGCAGAGGGATCGGACAGGGAGAACAGCCCCAGCATTTT.

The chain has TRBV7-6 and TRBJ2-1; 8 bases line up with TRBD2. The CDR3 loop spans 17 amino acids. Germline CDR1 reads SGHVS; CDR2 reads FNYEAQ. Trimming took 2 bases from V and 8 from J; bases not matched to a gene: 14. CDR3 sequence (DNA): TGTGCCAGCAGCTTATTTCCCCCAGCGGGGGTGGTGGATGAGCAGTTCTTC. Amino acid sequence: CASSLFPPAGVVDEQFF.

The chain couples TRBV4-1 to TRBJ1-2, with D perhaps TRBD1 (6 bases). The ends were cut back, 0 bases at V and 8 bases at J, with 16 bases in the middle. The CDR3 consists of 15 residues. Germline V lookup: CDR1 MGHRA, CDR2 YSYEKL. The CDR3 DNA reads TGCGCCAGCAGCCAAGATGTAACAGGGCCCATGGGCTACACCTTC. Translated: CASSQDVTGPMGYTF.

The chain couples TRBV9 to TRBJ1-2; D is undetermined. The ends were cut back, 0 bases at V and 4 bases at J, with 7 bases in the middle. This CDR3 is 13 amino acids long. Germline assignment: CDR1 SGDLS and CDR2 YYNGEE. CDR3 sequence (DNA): TGTGCCAGCAGCGTAGGCGGGGTCTATGGCTACACCTTC. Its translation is CASSVGGVYGYTF.

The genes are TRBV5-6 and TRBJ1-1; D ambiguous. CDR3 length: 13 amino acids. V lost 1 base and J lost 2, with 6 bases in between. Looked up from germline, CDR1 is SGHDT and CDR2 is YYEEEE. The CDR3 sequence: CASSLTVNTEAFF. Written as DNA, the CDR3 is TGTGCCAGCAGCTTGACAGTTAACACTGAAGCTTTCTTT.